The rows below give T cell receptor beta chains drawn from one sample of a study of blood T cell repertoires in COVID-19. Profiled with immunoSEQ multiplex PCR; TCRdb holds only in-frame clones, not every one. The sample yields some 93,000 clones, about 85% seen once. The sequenced sample was peripheral blood. The receptors shown here come from a man aged 60 to 69 with acute or convalescent COVID-19. Both conserved end residues are part of each CDR3. D genes are given only for firm matches. A clone size is listed for some rows: how often the clone was seen (once, few, many), or a class if it is expanded.

V gene	clone size	D gene	J gene	CDR3 protein	CDR3 DNA
TRBV7-9	few	-	TRBJ1-5	CASSLATGLGNQPQHF	TGTGCCAGCAGCTTAGCCACGGGGTTGGGCAATCAGCCCCAGCATTTT
TRBV15	-	-	TRBJ2-3	CATSRDPGTLTDTQYF	TGTGCCACCAGCAGAGATCCGGGGACTCTCACAGATACGCAGTATTTT
TRBV12-5	few	TRBD1	TRBJ1-6	CASGPGQVEISPLHF	TGTGCTAGTGGCCCCGGACAGGTTGAGATCTCACCCCTCCACTTT
TRBV30	-	TRBD1	TRBJ2-7	CAWSVGTGPYEQYF	TGTGCCTGGAGTGTAGGGACAGGACCCTACGAGCAGTACTTC
TRBV6-5	-	-	TRBJ1-4	CASSLRGGNEKLFF	TGTGCCAGCAGTCTCCGGGGGGGGAATGAAAAACTGTTTTTT
TRBV7-9	-	TRBD1	TRBJ2-7	CASSSQGQGIIEQYF	TGTGCCAGCAGCTCGCAGGGACAGGGGATCATCGAGCAGTACTTC
TRBV7-9	once	-	TRBJ1-2	CASSKQENYGYTF	TGTGCCAGCAGCAAACAGGAAAACTATGGCTACACCTTC
TRBV11-3	once	-	TRBJ2-7	CASSLGSQYNEQYF	TGTGCCAGCAGCTTAGGCTCCCAGTACAACGAGCAGTACTTC
TRBV6-2/TRBV6-3	-	-	TRBJ1-2	CASSFPGFGKNYGYTF	TGTGCCAGCAGCTTCCCGGGGTTTGGGAAGAACTATGGCTACACCTTC
TRBV7-8	few	-	TRBJ2-1	CASEAVGTGSYNEQFF	TGTGCCAGCGAAGCGGTTGGAACTGGGAGCTACAATGAGCAGTTCTTC
TRBV7-2	-	TRBD1	TRBJ1-4	CASSRTGDRRTNEKLFF	TGTGCCAGCAGCCGCACAGGGGATCGGCGAACTAATGAAAAACTGTTTTTT
TRBV30	-	TRBD2	TRBJ2-3	CAWSVGAGGFGTDTQYF	TGTGCCTGGAGTGTTGGGGCGGGAGGTTTTGGCACAGATACGCAGTATTTT
TRBV19	-	TRBD1	TRBJ2-7	CASSPRQGGSYEQYF	TGTGCCAGTAGTCCAAGACAGGGGGGGTCCTACGAGCAGTACTTC
TRBV7-2	-	-	TRBJ1-4	CASSLKAGGREKLFF	TGTGCCAGCAGCTTAAAAGCAGGAGGACGTGAAAAACTGTTTTTT
TRBV19	-	-	TRBJ1-2	CASSPPAGVHGYTF	TGTGCCAGTAGTCCCCCCGCAGGGGTCCATGGCTACACCTTC
TRBV19	-	-	TRBJ1-1	CASSERGGTEAFF	TGTGCCAGTAGTGAAAGGGGGGGCACTGAAGCTTTCTTT
TRBV11-2	-	TRBD2	TRBJ2-1	CASSLMAGGPVNEQFF	TGTGCCAGCAGCTTAATGGCGGGAGGGCCGGTGAATGAGCAGTTCTTC
TRBV12-3/TRBV12-4	-	-	TRBJ1-1	CASDGGGREAFF	TGTGCCAGTGACGGTGGGGGCCGTGAAGCTTTCTTT
TRBV6-5	-	TRBD1	TRBJ2-7	CASTRQGEQYF	TGTGCCAGCACCAGACAGGGCGAGCAGTACTTC
TRBV19	-	TRBD1	TRBJ1-5	CASSINRGSFSNQPQHF	TGTGCCAGTAGTATCAACAGGGGATCCTTTAGCAATCAGCCCCAGCATTTT
TRBV24-1	-	TRBD2	TRBJ2-1	CATSDPLAAQFF	TGTGCCACCAGTGATCCTCTAGCGGCGCAGTTCTTC
TRBV10-1	-	-	TRBJ2-3	CASSETTTRTVRVGTDTQYF	TGCGCCAGCAGTGAGACAACCACCCGGACCGTGCGGGTTGGCACAGATACGCAGTATTTT
TRBV28	-	-	TRBJ1-1	CASSLLGADLTEAFF	TGTGCCAGCAGTTTATTAGGGGCGGATCTCACTGAAGCTTTCTTT
TRBV25-1	-	TRBD1	TRBJ2-5	CASAPPGTGGETQYF	TGTGCCAGCGCCCCACCCGGGACAGGGGGTGAGACCCAGTACTTC
TRBV6-5	-	TRBD1	TRBJ1-1	CATHRDRGFGEAFF	TGTGCCACCCACCGGGACAGGGGATTTGGTGAAGCTTTCTTT
TRBV29-1	-	-	TRBJ1-2	CSVEMGRVYGYTF	TGCAGCGTTGAAATGGGCAGGGTTTATGGCTACACCTTC
TRBV4-1	-	-	TRBJ2-5	CASSQDGSRGETQYF	TGCGCCAGCAGCCAAGATGGATCGAGGGGGGAGACCCAGTACTTC
TRBV2	-	-	TRBJ2-6	CASITGGANVLTF	TGTGCCAGCATAACGGGTGGGGCCAACGTCCTGACTTTC
TRBV27	-	-	TRBJ2-4	CASSLTLGLAKNIQYF	TGTGCCAGCAGTTTGACTCTCGGCCTAGCCAAAAACATTCAGTACTTC
TRBV12-3/TRBV12-4	-	-	TRBJ2-7	CASSFSGAYEQYF	TGTGCCAGCAGTTTCTCGGGAGCCTACGAGCAGTACTTC
TRBV30	medium-sized	TRBD1	TRBJ1-5	CAWSSQGDNQPQHF	TGTGCCTGGAGTTCACAGGGGGACAATCAGCCCCAGCATTTT
TRBV7-9	once	-	TRBJ2-1	CASSPTTAPNNEQFF	TGTGCCAGCAGTCCTACTACTGCTCCTAACAATGAGCAGTTCTTC
TRBV19	-	-	TRBJ2-3	CASSRRTSTDTQYF	TGTGCCAGTAGTCGCCGGACTAGCACAGATACGCAGTATTTT
TRBV4-2	-	-	TRBJ2-3	CASSQSSGGGTDTQYF	TGTGCCAGCAGCCAAAGTTCTGGCGGAGGCACAGATACGCAGTATTTT
TRBV19	-	TRBD2	TRBJ2-5	CASSVGLAGSFGAQYF	TGTGCCAGTAGTGTTGGACTAGCGGGTTCCTTTGGGGCCCAGTACTTC
TRBV5-4	-	TRBD2	TRBJ2-7	CASSSRGARYEQYF	TGTGCCAGCAGCTCGCGGGGGGCAAGGTACGAGCAGTACTTC
TRBV5-8	-	-	TRBJ1-2	CASSWGDSRDRMGYTF	TGTGCCAGCAGCTGGGGGGACTCGAGGGACCGTATGGGCTACACCTTC
TRBV4-1	-	-	TRBJ1-5	CASSVTVQGHNQPQHF	TGCGCCAGCAGCGTTACGGTGCAGGGCCACAATCAGCCCCAGCATTTT
TRBV30	once	-	TRBJ2-3	CAWSIGGDWDTQYF	TGTGCCTGGAGCATAGGGGGTGATTGGGATACGCAGTATTTT
TRBV7-2	-	-	TRBJ2-1	CASSLVGVRVYNEQFF	TGTGCCAGCAGCTTAGTGGGAGTACGGGTCTACAATGAGCAGTTCTTC
TRBV7-8	-	-	TRBJ2-1	CASLPFTGGRNEQFF	TGTGCCAGCCTACCCTTCACGGGGGGCCGCAATGAGCAGTTCTTC
TRBV6-1	once	-	TRBJ1-5	CASSETLTNQPQHF	TGTGCCAGCAGTGAGACACTGACGAATCAGCCCCAGCATTTT
TRBV19	-	TRBD2	TRBJ2-1	CASSMGGGLAGQPTYNEQFF	TGTGCCAGTAGTATGGGGGGCGGGCTAGCGGGACAACCCACCTACAATGAGCAGTTCTTC
TRBV2	-	-	TRBJ1-1	CASIPDTNTEAFF	TGTGCCAGCATCCCCGACACAAACACTGAAGCTTTCTTT
TRBV4-1	-	TRBD1	TRBJ1-1	CASSPIDIRGRKRKNTEAFF	TGCGCCAGCAGTCCTATCGATATAAGGGGGCGGAAGAGGAAGAACACTGAAGCTTTCTTT
TRBV5-4	-	TRBD2	TRBJ2-7	CASSLGGGGGPYEQYF	TGTGCCAGCAGCTTAGGGGGCGGGGGGGGCCCCTACGAGCAGTACTTC
TRBV1	few	-	TRBJ2-2	CTSSRGGHTGELFF	TGCACCAGCAGCCGGGGGGGGCACACCGGGGAGCTGTTTTTT
TRBV29-1	few	TRBD2	TRBJ2-1	CSAPDGLAGSYNEQFF	TGCAGCGCTCCCGACGGACTAGCGGGCTCCTACAATGAGCAGTTCTTC
TRBV9	-	-	TRBJ1-4	CASTQGGGPGEKLFF	TGTGCCAGCACCCAGGGAGGGGGACCCGGCGAAAAACTGTTTTTT
TRBV7-5	-	-	TRBJ2-7	CVRSPRGAGGPYEQYF	TGTGTCAGAAGCCCCCGAGGAGCGGGAGGGCCTTACGAGCAGTACTTC
TRBV10-3	-	-	TRBJ1-2	CAISESFAGNGYTF	TGTGCCATCAGTGAGTCGTTCGCCGGGAACGGCTACACCTTC
TRBV9	-	-	TRBJ2-3	CASSFEGYGADTQYF	TGTGCCAGCAGCTTCGAGGGTTATGGGGCAGATACGCAGTATTTT